Given below is one T cell receptor (beta chain) in context. The sample belongs to a study of blood T cell repertoires in COVID-19. Generated by immunoSEQ multiplex PCR, the TCRdb table keeps only in-frame clones and is missing some. This table holds about 300,000 clones, 89% found once. Germline V CDR1 and CDR2: SEHNR, FQNEAQ (reference sequence). The CDR3 has 14 amino acids. Deletions cut 1 base from V and 1 base from J, with 7 bases between. V and J are TRBV7-9 and TRBJ1-1, with D perhaps TRBD1 (5 bases). Specimen: peripheral blood. This TCR came from a man between 18 and 29 years old who had recovered from COVID-19. The DNA for the CDR3 is TGTGCCAGCAGCTTAGGGGGGGAGAACACTGAAGCTTTCTTT. It codes for CASSLGGENTEAFF.